This T cell receptor (beta chain) stems from a study of T cell responses to AZD1222 COVID-19 vaccine. In the study overall: Second-dose intervals of approximately 4 or approximately 12 weeks were pooled. Study-level results: Donors were mostly white British, more females; clonal diversity possibly underestimated. Regions left unmutated in variants are reportedly the target of nearly half of spike-specific TCRs. Only five to seven AZD1222 recipients tested seropositive at baseline.

A word on this clone: The antigen is not known.

This CDR3 spans 14 amino acids. CDR1 is MGHRA, CDR2 YSYEKL, per germline. The V and J ends lost 3 bases and 5 bases respectively, with 13 bases between them. TCRdb's table, derived via immunoSEQ multiplex PCR, lists solely in-frame clones and lacks some. The table shows fewer than 150,000 clones, with roughly 82% occurring only once. The sequence came from an adult in good health. Sequencing was performed on peripheral blood, taken on day 0 of AZD1222 vaccination. The rearrangement links TRBV4-1 to TRBJ1-1; a possible D gene is TRBD1 (5 bases). The CDR3 DNA reads TGCGCCAGCAGCCACCCCCGGGGGGGGACTGAAGCTTTCTTT. Translating gives CASSHPRGGTEAFF.